This entry lists 17 T cell receptor beta chains sequenced from one sample in a study of shared clonotypes between healthy human individuals. Sequencing used immunoSEQ multiplex PCR; TCRdb keeps in-frame clones, though not all of them. Among a few million clones listed, over 90% were seen once. The sample comprised naive CD4+ T cells from PBMCs. Described subset: CD45RA+ positively selected. All receptors derive from a young man in good health. Some clones in this sample may be carry-over from other donors' samples.

The chain is built from TRBV28 and TRBJ2-4, with TRBD1 as a possible D gene (5 bases). The CDR3 totals 13 residues. In germline, CDR1 is MDHEN, CDR2 SYDVKM. The V and J ends lost 5 bases and 13 bases respectively, with 18 bases between them. CDR3 amino acids: CASSPAGARPQYF. DNA of the CDR3: TGTGCCAGCAGTCCGGCTGGGGCCCGACCCCAGTACTTC.

This clone appeared a few times. In the same sample, other DNA sequences code for this CDR3. The chain employs TRBV5-1 and TRBJ2-7, with D perhaps given as TRBD1 or TRBD2 (5 bases each). The CDR3 is 14 residues long. Trimming pared 0 bases from V and 2 bases from J, leaving 9 bases between. The V gene's germline CDR1 is SGHRS and CDR2 YFSETQ. This CDR3 is CASSLVGGTYEQYF. The CDR3 bases are TGCGCCAGCAGCTTGGTTGGGGGAACCTACGAGCAGTACTTC. Full variable domain (remainder filled in from reference TRBV5-1 and TRBJ2-7): KAGVTQTPRYLIKTRGQQVTLSCSPISGHRSVSWYQQTPGQGLQFLFEYFSETQRNKGNFPGRFSGRQFSNSRSEMNVSTLELGDSALYLCASSLVGGTYEQYFGPGTRLTVT.

J is TRBJ1-6 and V is TRBV25-1; D might be TRBD1 (5 bases). This CDR3 contains 14 residues. The V gene's germline CDR1 is MGHDK and CDR2 SYGVNS. Trimming cost V 4 bases and J 6 bases, with 10 bases left between them. DNA for the CDR3: TGTGCCAGCAGTGTTCCAGGGAGTAATTCACCCCTCCACTTT. This gives the protein CASSVPGSNSPLHF.

This sequence joins TRBV7-9 and TRBJ2-3; a possible D gene is TRBD1 (7 bases). The V and J ends lost 5 bases and 1 base respectively, with 13 bases between them. The germline V gene encodes CDR1 SEHNR and CDR2 FQNEAQ (reference sequence). The CDR3 totals 15 residues. The CDR3 sequence is CASSQGDSRTDTQYF. For the CDR3, the DNA is TGTGCCAGCAGCCAGGGGGACTCGCGCACAGATACGCAGTATTTT.

The gene calls are TRBV28 and TRBJ1-2; no definite D call. This CDR3 spans 11 amino acids. The V gene's germline CDR1 is MDHEN and CDR2 SYDVKM. V lost 7 bases and J 2 bases, leaving 5 bases between the germline ends. DNA of the CDR3: TGTGCCAGCATGGGGAACTATGGCTACACCTTC. This gives the protein CASMGNYGYTF.

This sequence joins TRBV5-8 and TRBJ1-5, with TRBD1 matching over 9 bases. The CDR3 totals 17 residues. V lost 4 bases to trimming and J lost 3 bases; unmatched junction nucleotides: 11. Per germline, CDR1 SGHTS and CDR2 YDEGEE. The CDR3 loop reads CASSPSSGQGYNQPQHF. The CDR3 DNA follows: TGTGCCAGCAGCCCATCTTCGGGACAGGGATACAATCAGCCCCAGCATTTT.

The rearrangement joins TRBV28 to TRBJ1-2, with D possibly matching TRBD1 (6 bases). The CDR3 loop spans 13 amino acids. V shed 4 bases and J shed 4 bases, with 10 bases lying between them. Per germline, CDR1 MDHEN and CDR2 SYDVKM. The CDR3 DNA reads as TGTGCCAGCAGTTACAGGGTCGGCTATGGCTACACCTTC. Its protein product is CASSYRVGYGYTF.

The CDR3 region is CASGLGRGNTDTQYF. The CDR3 bases are TGTGCTAGTGGTTTGGGACGAGGGAACACAGATACGCAGTATTTT. This chain connects TRBV12-5 to TRBJ2-3, with D possibly being TRBD2 (5 bases). Trimming cost V 1 base and J 2 bases, with 10 bases left between them. The length of the CDR3 is 15 residues. Germline V CDR1 and CDR2: LGHNT, FRNRAP.

This chain uses TRBV27 with TRBJ2-7; D uncertain. Germline CDR1 reads MNHEY; CDR2 reads SMNVEV (reference sequence). V lost 3 bases and J 5 bases, leaving 8 bases between the germline ends. This CDR3 has 12 amino acids. The CDR3 DNA is TGTGCCAGCAGTTTCTTAGGGAACGAGCAGTACTTC. It yields the protein CASSFLGNEQYF.

The chain joins TRBV7-9 to TRBJ1-4; D is perhaps TRBD1 (6 bases). The germline V and J ends were trimmed by 5 bases and 4 bases, with 20 bases remaining between them. The CDR3 sequence is 17 residues long. The germline gives CDR1 SEHNR, CDR2 FQNEAQ (reference sequence). CDR3 residues: CASSPSFRDTVNEKLFF. The CDR3 bases are TGTGCCAGCAGCCCTTCCTTCCGGGACACTGTTAATGAAAAACTGTTTTTT.

The gene calls are TRBV15 and TRBJ2-4; TRBD2 matches 12 bases. The V gene's germline CDR1 is LNHNV and CDR2 YYDKDF (reference sequence). V was pared by 5 bases and J by 0 bases, with 5 bases of the junction left unmatched. CDR3 size: 17 residues. CDR3 loop: CATSGTTSGGAKNIQYF. The CDR3, as DNA: TGTGCCACCAGCGGAACGACTAGCGGGGGAGCCAAAAACATTCAGTACTTC.

This clone turned up a few times. The V and J genes are TRBV2 and TRBJ2-7; maybe TRBD2 (6 bases). V dropped 6 bases and J dropped 4 bases, with 22 bases sitting between them. Germline CDR1 is SNHLY and CDR2 is FYNNEI. The CDR3 is 16 amino acids. The chain's CDR3 is CASRTAEASALYEQYF. The CDR3 DNA reads as TGTGCCAGCAGGACCGCCGAGGCTAGCGCTTTATACGAGCAGTACTTC.

The chain links TRBV7-8 to TRBJ2-7; tentative D call: TRBD1 (5 bases). CDR1 and CDR2 from the germline V gene are SGHVS and FQNEAQ. The V and J ends lost 3 bases and 2 bases respectively, with 11 bases between them. The length of the CDR3 is 14 residues. The CDR3 sequence is CASSFLQGTYEQYF. DNA for the CDR3: TGTGCCAGCAGCTTCCTTCAGGGAACCTACGAGCAGTACTTC.

V and J are TRBV15 and TRBJ1-2; TRBD1 aligns across 10 bases. J lost 6 bases, V lost 1 base, and 5 bases had no gene match. CDR1 is LNHNV, CDR2 YYDKDF, per germline (reference sequence). CDR3 length: 15 residues. For the CDR3, the DNA is TGTGCCACCAGCAGAGGCCGGGACAGGGGAAATGGCTACACCTTC. As protein: CATSRGRDRGNGYTF.

The chain joins TRBV7-9 to TRBJ2-2; 7 nucleotides align to TRBD1. The CDR3 is made up of 14 amino acids. Looked up from germline, CDR1 is SEHNR and CDR2 is FQNEAQ (reference sequence). J was trimmed by 6 bases and V by 3 bases; bases with no gene match: 4. The CDR3 nucleotides read TGTGCCAGCAGCTTTCAGACAGGGTCCGGGGAGCTGTTTTTT. Translating gives CASSFQTGSGELFF.

A single count supports this clone. In nucleotides, the CDR3 is TGTGCCAGAAGCTCTGGGCAGGGGAACACTGAAGCTTTCTTT. Its translation is CARSSGQGNTEAFF. The chain has TRBV5-3 and TRBJ1-1; a weak D match, TRBD1 (5 bases). TRBV5-3 is annotated as an ORF whose role is uncertain. V was clipped by 3 bases and J by 1 base, with 10 bases between them. The CDR3 consists of 14 residues.

The J gene is TRBJ1-2, the V gene TRBV4-1, with 7 bases identical to TRBD1. The trim removed 1 base at V and 1 base at J, leaving 9 bases unmatched. This CDR3 contains 17 residues. Germline lookup yields CDR1 MGHRA and CDR2 YSYEKL. Written as DNA, the CDR3 is TGCGCCAGCAGCCAAGTCCTAGCTGGGACAGTTAACTATGGCTACACCTTC. Translation: CASSQVLAGTVNYGYTF.